These 32 T cell receptor beta chains came from one sample sequenced in a study of cytomegalovirus exposure and HLA in healthy donors. A multiplex PCR was run with 60 Vbeta primers and 13 Jbeta primers. Clones were sequenced by immunoSEQ multiplex PCR, and TCRdb holds only the in-frame ones, with some missing. Of some 140,000 clones listed, roughly 60% were seen once; the top ten hold 2% to 3%. Sequencing was carried out using PBMCs. These receptors all come from a woman in her thirties or forties in good health and CMV-seronegative.

The rearrangement uses TRBV30 and TRBJ1-3; no firm D call. The CDR3 runs to 12 residues. V lost 4 bases and J lost 4, with 8 bases in between. Germline CDR1 GTSNPN, CDR2 SVGIG (reference sequence). CDR3 protein: CAWMVAGNTIYF. The CDR3 nucleotides are TGTGCCTGGATGGTGGCCGGAAACACCATATATTTT.

The chain uses TRBV19 and TRBJ1-4; 8 bases agree with TRBD1. CDR3 length equals 14 residues. Germline V CDR1 and CDR2: LNHDA, SQIVND (reference sequence). The trim removed 3 bases at V and 7 bases at J, leaving 4 bases unmatched. As DNA, the CDR3 is TGTGCCAGTAGTATGGACAGGGAGTTTGAAAAACTGTTTTTT. Amino acids: CASSMDREFEKLFF.

V is TRBV5-1 and J is TRBJ2-2; D gene unclear. Germline lookup yields CDR1 SGHRS and CDR2 YFSETQ. The length of the CDR3 is 15 residues. V lost 0 bases and J lost 0, with 6 bases in between. The CDR3 region has the DNA TGCGCCAGCAGCTTGGACACCACGAACACCGGGGAGCTGTTTTTT. Its protein is CASSLDTTNTGELFF.

This clone was seen only once. V is TRBV13 and J is TRBJ2-7, with 7 bases that match TRBD1. Germline values: CDR1 PRHDT, CDR2 FYEKMQ (reference sequence). There are 16 residues in the CDR3. After removal of 0 bases from V and 1 base from J, the junction contained 6 bases not matched to a gene. DNA of the CDR3: TGTGCCAGCAGCTTAGGAGTAGGGACAGCGTCCTACGAGCAGTACTTC. Amino acids: CASSLGVGTASYEQYF.

The chain is built from TRBV6-5 and TRBJ2-7; D is possibly TRBD1 (5 bases). Trimming took off 4 bases at V and 0 bases at J, with 13 bases between the two ends. The germline V gene has CDR1 MNHEY and CDR2 SVGAGI. CDR3 length: 15 amino acids. The CDR3 DNA reads as TGTGCCAGCAGTTCCGTGCAGGGTCTCTCCTACGAGCAGTACTTC. Encoded protein: CASSSVQGLSYEQYF.

This clone was seen more than once but under ten times. This chain uses TRBV10-2 with TRBJ2-5; 7 nucleotides line up with TRBD1. This CDR3 comprises 14 residues. J was trimmed by 5 bases and V by 8 bases; bases with no gene match: 11. Germline V CDR1 and CDR2: WSHSY, SAAADI. This CDR3 is CASRDRDRGETQYF. The CDR3 region has the DNA TGCGCCAGCCGCGACAGGGACCGAGGGGAGACCCAGTACTTC.

V usage is TRBV27 and J usage is TRBJ2-6; D gene unclear. Trimming removed 4 bases at V and 0 bases at J, with 7 bases between. Germline CDR1 is MNHEY and CDR2 is SMNVEV (reference sequence). This CDR3 comprises 15 residues. CDR3 loop: CASSSPHSGANVLTF. Written as DNA, the CDR3 is TGTGCCAGCAGTTCTCCACACTCTGGGGCCAACGTCCTGACTTTC.

This clone appeared a few times. The chain combines TRBV30 with TRBJ1-5; D is possibly TRBD1 (5 bases). Between the trimmed V and J ends, which lost 4 bases and 5 bases, there was a span of 12 bases. Germline assignment: CDR1 GTSNPN and CDR2 SVGIG (reference sequence). The CDR3 has 13 residues. The DNA of the CDR3 is TGTGCCTGGACCGGTGACAGCTATCAGCCCCAGCATTTT. Protein: CAWTGDSYQPQHF.

This clone has just a few counts. The chain links TRBV5-1 to TRBJ1-1; 8 nucleotides agree with TRBD1. Unmatched junction bases numbered 10, after V lost 0 bases and J lost 9 bases. Germline-derived CDR1 and CDR2 are SGHRS and YFSETQ. This CDR3 has 15 residues. The CDR3 nucleotides are TGCGCCAGCAGCTTGGGCGGGACAGGACACCCACAAGCTTTCTTT. Amino acid sequence: CASSLGGTGHPQAFF. The whole variable domain, filled in from reference TRBV5-1 and TRBJ1-1, reads KAGVTQTPRYLIKTRGQQVTLSCSPISGHRSVSWYQQTPGQGLQFLFEYFSETQRNKGNFPGRFSGRQFSNSRSEMNVSTLELGDSALYLCASSLGGTGHPQAFFGQGTRLTVV.

V and J are TRBV10-3 and TRBJ2-3, with 13 bases lining up with TRBD2. Per germline, CDR1 ENHRY and CDR2 SYGVKD. The CDR3 totals 15 residues. V shed 8 bases, J shed 2 bases, and the junction held 4 bases outside the gene matches. The CDR3 spells CAIRTSGGATDTQYF. DNA of the CDR3: TGTGCCATCCGGACTAGCGGGGGCGCCACAGATACGCAGTATTTT.

This chain links TRBV7-2 with TRBJ1-3; D uncertain. The CDR3 runs 12 residues. Trimming took off 6 bases at V and 2 bases at J, with 5 bases between the two ends. Germline CDR1 is SGHTA and CDR2 is FQGNSA. The CDR3 region is CASRGAGNTIYF. DNA of the CDR3: TGTGCCAGCAGGGGAGCTGGAAACACCATATATTTT.

This clone showed up just a few times. The CDR3 reads CAISDFPGNTEAFF. The CDR3 nucleotides read TGTGCCATCAGTGACTTCCCGGGGAACACTGAAGCTTTCTTT. The chain uses TRBV10-3 and TRBJ1-1; no definite D call. Per germline, CDR1 ENHRY and CDR2 SYGVKD. Trimming removed 3 bases from V and 1 base from J, with 9 bases in between. The CDR3 runs to 14 residues.

The chain employs TRBV7-8 and TRBJ1-1; weak D call: TRBD1 (6 bases). The CDR3 is made up of 14 amino acids. The V and J ends lost 7 bases and 1 base respectively, with 13 bases between them. Germline-derived CDR1 and CDR2 are SGHVS and FQNEAQ. The CDR3 sequence is CASTIDRWNTEAFF. The CDR3 DNA follows: TGTGCCAGCACCATCGACAGGTGGAACACTGAAGCTTTCTTT.

The V gene is TRBV6-5, the J gene TRBJ2-3; TRBD1 aligns across 7 bases. Germline CDR1 is MNHEY and CDR2 is SVGAGI. This CDR3 has 16 amino acids. V lost 0 bases and J lost 2; bases outside the gene matches: 5. CDR3 DNA: TGTGCCAGCAGTTACTCGGGGACAGCTATCACAGATACGCAGTATTTT. Encoded protein: CASSYSGTAITDTQYF.

The V gene is TRBV7-2, the J gene TRBJ1-1, with TRBD1 matching over 8 bases. Germline V gene sequence: CDR1 SGHTA, CDR2 FQGNSA. With 3 bases clipped from V and 1 base from J, the junction kept 7 bases outside the gene matches. This CDR3 comprises 16 residues. In nucleotides, the CDR3 is TGTGCCAGCAGCTTCGCCTCAACAGGGGGGAACACTGAAGCTTTCTTT. As protein: CASSFASTGGNTEAFF.

This chain links TRBV7-9 with TRBJ2-5; D possibly corresponds to TRBD2 (6 bases). Germline V gene lookup returns CDR1 SEHNR and CDR2 FQNEAQ (reference sequence). The CDR3 is 15 amino acids. The V end was cut by 5 bases, the J end by 5 bases, with 18 bases between. CDR3 sequence reads: CASSRRDPGGETQYF. The DNA of the CDR3 is TGTGCCAGCAGCCGGAGGGACCCAGGAGGGGAGACCCAGTACTTC. The entire variable domain, with the rest obtained from reference TRBV7-9 and TRBJ2-5, is as follows: DTGVSQNPRHKITKRGQNVTFRCDPISEHNRLYWYRQTLGQGPEFLTYFQNEAQLEKSRLLSDRFSAERPKGSFSTLEIQRTEQGDSAMYLCASSRRDPGGETQYFGPGTRLLVL.

This chain uses TRBV11-2 with TRBJ2-7; TRBD2 matches at 12 bases. V lost 0 bases, J lost 6 bases, and 3 bases stayed unmatched. CDR3 size: 15 residues. From germline, CDR1 is SGHAT and CDR2 FQNNGV. The CDR3 reads CASSLEASGGAEQYF. As DNA, the CDR3 is TGTGCCAGCAGCTTAGAGGCTAGCGGGGGGGCCGAGCAGTACTTC.

This clone was detected a few times. V usage is TRBV5-5 and J usage is TRBJ1-1; D gene unclear. The CDR3 is made up of 12 amino acids. Trimming removed 2 bases from V and 3 bases from J, with 5 bases in between. Germline lookup yields CDR1 SGHKS and CDR2 YYEKEE (reference sequence). This CDR3 is CASSFGDTEAFF. The CDR3 region has the DNA TGTGCCAGCAGCTTCGGGGACACTGAAGCTTTCTTT.

This clone occurred a few times. The gene calls are TRBV7-9 and TRBJ1-2, with 8 bases matching TRBD1. The J segment lost 6 bases and the V segment lost 10 bases, leaving 10 bases of the junction unmatched. CDR3 length: 13 residues. The germline gives CDR1 SEHNR, CDR2 FQNEAQ (reference sequence). The CDR3 is CATEGQGEDGYTF. In DNA form, the CDR3 reads TGTGCCACTGAAGGACAGGGAGAAGATGGCTACACCTTC.

This rearrangement joins TRBV11-2 to TRBJ1-1; D is possibly TRBD1 (6 bases). V lost 4 bases and J 5 bases, leaving 8 bases between the germline ends. The CDR3 is made up of 12 amino acids. Germline CDR1 is SGHAT and CDR2 is FQNNGV. The CDR3 spells CASSSRGTEAFF. CDR3 coding DNA: TGTGCCAGCAGCTCCAGGGGAACTGAAGCTTTCTTT.

This rearrangement joins TRBV4-2 to TRBJ2-1; 9 bases fit TRBD1. Germline values: CDR1 LGHNA, CDR2 YNFKEQ. This CDR3 is built from 17 residues. V lost 3 bases to trimming and J lost 0 bases; unmatched junction nucleotides: 6. CDR3 DNA sequence: TGTGCCAGCAGCCACCCCGGGACAGGGTCCTCCTACAATGAGCAGTTCTTC. As protein: CASSHPGTGSSYNEQFF.

This chain links TRBV7-9 with TRBJ2-5; D remains unclear. The V end was cut by 5 bases, the J end by 10 bases, with 17 bases between. The CDR3 is 13 residues long. Looked up from germline, CDR1 is SEHNR and CDR2 is FQNEAQ (reference sequence). CDR3 sequence (DNA): TGTGCCAGCAGCCCGGATCCTCCAAGAGGCCAGTACTTC. It yields the protein CASSPDPPRGQYF.

The genes are TRBV27 and TRBJ1-1; D is unclear. CDR1 MNHEY and CDR2 SMNVEV come from the germline V gene (reference sequence). The CDR3 spans 14 residues. Trimming cost V 6 bases and J 9 bases, with 20 bases left between them. The CDR3 DNA sequence: TGTGCCAGCAGATATAGTCACATTAACGGGAAAGCTTTCTTT. Protein product: CASRYSHINGKAFF.

This clone was recorded a few times. This chain uses TRBV7-2 with TRBJ2-7; perhaps TRBD1 as D (6 bases). CDR3 size: 13 residues. Deletions cut 4 bases from V and 4 bases from J, with 11 bases between. Germline V gene lookup returns CDR1 SGHTA and CDR2 FQGNSA. The CDR3 coding sequence is TGTGCCAGCAGCTCAACAGGGAAATACGAGCAGTACTTC. Its translation is CASSSTGKYEQYF.

This clone was seen a few times. The chain recombines TRBV27 with TRBJ1-6, with 7 bases matching TRBD1. Germline lookup yields CDR1 MNHEY and CDR2 SMNVEV (reference sequence). The length of the CDR3 is 13 residues. The V segment lost 3 bases and the J segment 10 bases; nucleotides outside the gene matches: 3. CDR3 sequence: CASSFQGDSPLHF. CDR3 DNA: TGTGCCAGCAGTTTTCAGGGGGACTCACCCCTCCACTTT.

In DNA form, the CDR3 reads TGTGCCAGCAGCTTTCCCCGACAGTTAGGAAACACCATATATTTT. This encodes CASSFPRQLGNTIYF. This sequence joins TRBV7-2 and TRBJ1-3; D might be TRBD1 (5 bases). Trimming stripped 3 bases from V and 4 bases from J, with 13 bases between. Germline V lookup: CDR1 SGHTA, CDR2 FQGNSA. The CDR3 extends over 15 amino acids.

The chain employs TRBV9 and TRBJ2-3, with D perhaps matching TRBD2 (6 bases). V was shortened by 4 bases and J by 3 bases, with 21 bases between the two germline ends. This CDR3 comprises 17 residues. From germline, CDR1 is SGDLS and CDR2 YYNGEE. This CDR3 reads CASSSSGWGVRTDTQYF. The CDR3 region has the DNA TGTGCCAGCAGCTCAAGCGGTTGGGGGGTTAGGACAGATACGCAGTATTTT.

The genes are TRBV10-3 and TRBJ2-5; TRBD2 agrees at 8 bases. Germline-derived CDR1 and CDR2 are ENHRY and SYGVKD. This CDR3 region has 14 residues. The junction had 9 bases not matched to a gene; V was cut back by 8 bases and J by 4 bases. This CDR3 reads CAIGSSGGRETQYF. The CDR3 coding sequence is TGTGCCATCGGTTCATCGGGGGGGCGAGAGACCCAGTACTTC.

The table lists this clone with a count of one. V gene TRBV9 combines with J gene TRBJ2-5; 9 bases fit TRBD2. The CDR3 length is 15 residues. Germline CDR1 SGDLS, CDR2 YYNGEE. V lost 0 bases, J lost 5 bases, and 5 bases stayed unmatched. CDR3 region: CASSVGLAGKETQYF. The CDR3 DNA sequence: TGTGCCAGCAGCGTAGGCCTAGCGGGGAAGGAGACCCAGTACTTC. Full variable domain (outside the CDR3, taken from reference TRBV9 and TRBJ2-5): DSGVTQTPKHLITATGQRVTLRCSPRSGDLSVYWYQQSLDQGLQFLIQYYNGEERAKGNILERFSAQQFPDLHSELNLSSLELGDSALYFCASSVGLAGKETQYFGPGTRLLVL.

The rearrangement links TRBV4-3 to TRBJ1-2; D ambiguous. This CDR3 spans 15 amino acids. The germline V gene encodes CDR1 LGHNA and CDR2 YSLEER. Trimming took 0 bases from V and 8 from J, leaving 16 bases between them. In DNA form, the CDR3 reads TGCGCCAGCAGCCAAGACAGCGGGCCGCGTCGAGGCTACACCTTC. Protein sequence: CASSQDSGPRRGYTF.

The chain links TRBV5-6 to TRBJ2-7, with D possibly matching TRBD1 (6 bases). The CDR3 covers 14 residues. CDR1 is SGHDT, CDR2 YYEEEE, per germline. With 3 bases removed from V and 0 bases from J, the gap between germline ends came to 10 bases. Written as DNA, the CDR3 is TGTGCCAGCAGCTACATGGACAGCTCCTACGAGCAGTACTTC. As protein: CASSYMDSSYEQYF.

The rearrangement uses TRBV5-4 and TRBJ2-2; possibly TRBD2 for D (6 bases). V lost 0 bases, J lost 3 bases, and 12 bases lay in between. The CDR3 is made up of 16 amino acids. Looked up from germline, CDR1 is SGHNT and CDR2 is YYREEE (reference sequence). The CDR3 DNA follows: TGTGCCAGCAGCTTGGGGAGGGGCGGTGACACCGGGGAGCTGTTTTTT. Residues: CASSLGRGGDTGELFF.